The sequence of this T cell receptor (beta chain) was determined in a study of blood T cell repertoires in COVID-19. Study at large: T cells, B-cell-depleted T cells, or PBMCs provided the cDNA or gDNA that served as material.

Germline lookup yields CDR1 LGHNA and CDR2 YNFKEQ. The CDR3 is made up of 14 amino acids. Trimming removed 7 bases from V and 4 bases from J, with 14 bases in between. How the authors handled the data: By means of reference gene primer amplification, nucleated cell counts were estimated. Clones were sequenced by immunoSEQ multiplex PCR, and TCRdb holds only the in-frame ones, with some missing. D and trimming come from the DNA, and the V and J calls and clone size come from that table. The top ten hold about 0.7% of the sample, which has some 250,000 clones, roughly 87% seen once. What was sequenced was peripheral blood. The V gene is TRBV4-2, the J gene TRBJ1-5; D not resolved. The sequence was obtained from a human donor in a cohort sampled during active COVID-19. CDR3 DNA sequence: TGTGCCAGCACCCTGGACTTCTCGAATCAGCCCCAGCATTTT. It specifies CASTLDFSNQPQHF.